Sequencing of this TCR beta chain was carried out in a study of blood T cell repertoires in COVID-19. The wider study: Specimens from acute and convalescent COVID-19 originated in the United States, Italy and Spain. In each case, the material was cDNA or gDNA derived from T cells, B-cell-depleted T cells, or PBMCs.

Germline V gene data show CDR1 as SGHDT and CDR2 as YYEEEE. CDR3 length: 14 residues. As regards this clone: The junction does not match germline at one end; this may be a read error.

Source study methods: Using reference gene primer amplification, nucleated cell counts were estimated. The repertoire was sequenced with immunoSEQ multiplex PCR; TCRdb's copy has only in-frame clones and lacks some. Clone size and the V and J calls come from that table; the DNA yielded D and trimming. This sample has some 68,000 clones; 75% to 90% occur once, and the top ten carry around 8.7%. The sample taken for sequencing was peripheral blood. The sequence was collected from a man aged 50 to 60 with active COVID-19. This chain connects TRBV5-6 to TRBJ2-7, with no clear D. CDR3 nucleotide sequence: TGTGCCAACAGCTTGGGCGGCGATACCTACGAGCAGTACTTC. It is translated as CANSLGGDTYEQYF.